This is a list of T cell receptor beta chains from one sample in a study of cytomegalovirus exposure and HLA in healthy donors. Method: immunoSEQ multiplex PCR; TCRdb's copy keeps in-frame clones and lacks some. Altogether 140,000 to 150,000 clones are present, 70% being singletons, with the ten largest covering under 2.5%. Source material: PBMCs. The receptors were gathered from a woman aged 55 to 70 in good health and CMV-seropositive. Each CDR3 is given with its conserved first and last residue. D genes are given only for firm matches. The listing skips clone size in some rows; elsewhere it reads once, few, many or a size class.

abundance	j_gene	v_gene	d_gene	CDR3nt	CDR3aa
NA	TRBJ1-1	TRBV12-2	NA	TGTGCAAGTTCTCCCCGTACAGGGGCGTGGGGCGCTGAAGCTTTCTTT	CASSPRTGAWGAEAFF
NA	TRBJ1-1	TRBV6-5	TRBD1	TGTGCCAGCAGTTACCGGACAGGGGCCTTGAACACTGAAGCTTTCTTT	CASSYRTGALNTEAFF
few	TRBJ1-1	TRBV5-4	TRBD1	TGTGCCAGCAGCGACAGGGGGCGGAAAACTGAAGCTTTCTTT	CASSDRGRKTEAFF
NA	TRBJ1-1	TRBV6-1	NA	TGTGCCAGCAGCGAACCCCAGGGTCCGAACACTGAAGCTTTCTTT	CASSEPQGPNTEAFF
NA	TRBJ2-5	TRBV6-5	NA	TGTGCCAGCAGGCAGGTCCCTCGAGAGACCCAGTACTTC	CASRQVPRETQYF
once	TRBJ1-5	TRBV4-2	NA	TGTGCCAGCAGCCAAGCGGGGGGCAATCAGCCCCAGCATTTT	CASSQAGGNQPQHF
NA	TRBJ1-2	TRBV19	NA	TGTGCCAGTAGTATAAGTCGTGGGCAGAGCTACACCTTC	CASSISRGQSYTF
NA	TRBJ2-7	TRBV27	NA	TGTGCCAGCAGTTCCGGTCCCTACGAGCAGTACTTC	CASSSGPYEQYF
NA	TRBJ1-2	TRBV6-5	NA	TGTGCCAGCAGTCCACCAGGGGAACGCGGCTACACCTTC	CASSPPGERGYTF
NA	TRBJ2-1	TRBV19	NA	TGTGCCAGTAGTATTAGGGGTGCCGATTCCTACAATGAGCAGTTCTTC	CASSIRGADSYNEQFF
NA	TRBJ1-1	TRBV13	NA	TGTGCCAGCAGCCTACTACGGGGGGCACAGGCTTTCTTT	CASSLLRGAQAFF
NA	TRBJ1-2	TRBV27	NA	TGTGCCAGCAGTTTATCAACCGAGGGCTATGGCTACACCTTC	CASSLSTEGYGYTF
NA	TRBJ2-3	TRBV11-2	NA	TGTGCCAGCAGCTTAGGGAACCGGGGCACAGATACGCAGTATTTT	CASSLGNRGTDTQYF
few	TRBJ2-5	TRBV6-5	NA	TGTGCCAGCAGCCAGCGGTGGTCAGAGACCCAGTACTTC	CASSQRWSETQYF
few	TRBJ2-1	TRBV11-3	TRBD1	TGTGCCAGCAGCTTAGGGACAGGGGGAAGCAATGAGCAGTTCTTC	CASSLGTGGSNEQFF
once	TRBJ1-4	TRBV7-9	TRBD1	TGTGCCAGCAGCTTCGACAGGGGGCCAGAAAAACTGTTTTTT	CASSFDRGPEKLFF
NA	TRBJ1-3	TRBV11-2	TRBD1	TGTGCCAGCAGCTCATATCGGACAGGGGACACCATATATTTT	CASSSYRTGDTIYF
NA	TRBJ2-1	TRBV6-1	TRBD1	TGTGCCAGCAGTACCGGGACAGGGGACAGAAATGAGCAGTTCTTC	CASSTGTGDRNEQFF
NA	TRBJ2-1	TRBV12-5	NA	TGTGCTAGTGGTTTGTTAGTACCCCCCCTGTTCTTC	CASGLLVPPLFF